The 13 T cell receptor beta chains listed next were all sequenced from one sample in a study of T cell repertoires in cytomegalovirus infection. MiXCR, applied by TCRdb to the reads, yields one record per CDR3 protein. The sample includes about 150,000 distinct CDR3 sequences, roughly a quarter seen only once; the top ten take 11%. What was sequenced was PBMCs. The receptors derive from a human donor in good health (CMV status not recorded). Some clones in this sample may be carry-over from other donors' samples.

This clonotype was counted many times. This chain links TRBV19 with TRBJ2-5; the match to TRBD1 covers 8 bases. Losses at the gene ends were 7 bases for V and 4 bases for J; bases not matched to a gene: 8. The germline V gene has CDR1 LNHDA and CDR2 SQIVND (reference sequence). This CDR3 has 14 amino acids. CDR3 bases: TGTGCCAGTACCGGGACAGGACGTGGAGAGACCCAGTACTTC. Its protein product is CASTGTGRGETQYF.

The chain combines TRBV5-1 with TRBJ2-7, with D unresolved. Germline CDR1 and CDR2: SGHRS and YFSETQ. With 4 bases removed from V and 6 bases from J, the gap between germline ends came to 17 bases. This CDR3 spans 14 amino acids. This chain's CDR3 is CASSLQGDVAEQYF. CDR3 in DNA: TGCGCCAGCAGCCTCCAAGGAGATGTCGCCGAGCAGTACTTC.

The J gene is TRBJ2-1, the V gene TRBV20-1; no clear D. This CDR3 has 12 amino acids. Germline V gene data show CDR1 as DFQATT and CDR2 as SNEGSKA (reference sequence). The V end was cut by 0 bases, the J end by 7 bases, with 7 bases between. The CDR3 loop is CSARDPGNEQFF. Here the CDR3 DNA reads TGCAGTGCTAGAGATCCTGGTAATGAGCAGTTCTTC.

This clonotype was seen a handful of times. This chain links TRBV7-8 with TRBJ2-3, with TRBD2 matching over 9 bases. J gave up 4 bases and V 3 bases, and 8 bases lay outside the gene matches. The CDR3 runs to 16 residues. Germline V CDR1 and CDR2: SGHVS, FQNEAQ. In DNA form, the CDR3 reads TGTGCCAGCAGCTTCGTAGCGGGAGATTCCGCAGATACGCAGTATTTT. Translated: CASSFVAGDSADTQYF.

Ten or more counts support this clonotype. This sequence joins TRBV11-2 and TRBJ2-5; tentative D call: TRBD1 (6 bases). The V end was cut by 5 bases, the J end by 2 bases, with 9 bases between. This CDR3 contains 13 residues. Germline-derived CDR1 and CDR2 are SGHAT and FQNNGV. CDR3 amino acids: CASSPGVQETQYF. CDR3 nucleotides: TGTGCCAGCAGCCCAGGGGTTCAAGAGACCCAGTACTTC.

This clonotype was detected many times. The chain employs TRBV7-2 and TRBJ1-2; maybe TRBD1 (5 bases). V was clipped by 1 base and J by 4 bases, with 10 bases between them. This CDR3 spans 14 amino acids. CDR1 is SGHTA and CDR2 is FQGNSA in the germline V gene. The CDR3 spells CASSLGGVAYGYTF. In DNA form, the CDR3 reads TGTGCCAGCAGCTTAGGGGGGGTAGCCTATGGCTACACCTTC.

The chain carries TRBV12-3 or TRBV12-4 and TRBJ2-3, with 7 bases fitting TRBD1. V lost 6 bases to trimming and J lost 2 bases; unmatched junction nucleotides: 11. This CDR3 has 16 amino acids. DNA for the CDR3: TGTGCCAGCAGCTATTCCGGGACAGTCCTCACAGATACGCAGTATTTT. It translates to CASSYSGTVLTDTQYF.

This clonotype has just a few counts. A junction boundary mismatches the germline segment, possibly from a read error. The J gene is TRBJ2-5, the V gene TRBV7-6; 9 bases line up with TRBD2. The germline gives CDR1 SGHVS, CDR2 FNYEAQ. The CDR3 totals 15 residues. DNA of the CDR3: TGTGCTAGCAGCCCTCTTGCGGGAGGGCAAGAGACCCAGTACTTC. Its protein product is CASSPLAGGQETQYF.

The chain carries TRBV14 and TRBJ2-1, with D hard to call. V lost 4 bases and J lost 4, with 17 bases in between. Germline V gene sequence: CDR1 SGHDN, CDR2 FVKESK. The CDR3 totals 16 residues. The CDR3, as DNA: TGTGCCAGCAGCCGGAATCCTTCCGGCATGTACAATGAGCAGTTCTTC. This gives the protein CASSRNPSGMYNEQFF.

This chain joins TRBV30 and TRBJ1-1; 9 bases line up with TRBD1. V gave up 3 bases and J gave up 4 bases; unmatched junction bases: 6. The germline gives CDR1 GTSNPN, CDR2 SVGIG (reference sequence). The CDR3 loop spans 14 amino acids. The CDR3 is CAWSPQGAGTEAFF. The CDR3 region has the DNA TGTGCCTGGAGCCCACAGGGGGCGGGCACTGAAGCTTTCTTT.

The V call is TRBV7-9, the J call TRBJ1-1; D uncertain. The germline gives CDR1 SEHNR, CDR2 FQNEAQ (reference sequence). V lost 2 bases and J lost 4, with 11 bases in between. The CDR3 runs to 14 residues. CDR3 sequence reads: CASSLSLASTEAFF. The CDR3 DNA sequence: TGTGCCAGCAGCTTATCGCTAGCGAGCACTGAAGCTTTCTTT.

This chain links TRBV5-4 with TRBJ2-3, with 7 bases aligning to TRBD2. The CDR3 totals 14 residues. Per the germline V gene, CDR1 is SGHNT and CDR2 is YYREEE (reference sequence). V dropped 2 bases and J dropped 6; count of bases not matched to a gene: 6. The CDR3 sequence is CASSFGGGVDTQYF. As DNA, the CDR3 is TGTGCCAGCAGCTTTGGCGGGGGAGTGGATACGCAGTATTTT.

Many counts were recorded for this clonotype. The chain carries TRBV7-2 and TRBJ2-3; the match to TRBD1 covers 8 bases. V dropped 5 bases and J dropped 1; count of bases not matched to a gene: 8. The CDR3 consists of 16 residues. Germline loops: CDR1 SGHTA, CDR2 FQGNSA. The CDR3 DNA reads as TGTGCCAGCAGCCGATTACCGGGACAGGGCACAGATACGCAGTATTTT. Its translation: CASSRLPGQGTDTQYF.